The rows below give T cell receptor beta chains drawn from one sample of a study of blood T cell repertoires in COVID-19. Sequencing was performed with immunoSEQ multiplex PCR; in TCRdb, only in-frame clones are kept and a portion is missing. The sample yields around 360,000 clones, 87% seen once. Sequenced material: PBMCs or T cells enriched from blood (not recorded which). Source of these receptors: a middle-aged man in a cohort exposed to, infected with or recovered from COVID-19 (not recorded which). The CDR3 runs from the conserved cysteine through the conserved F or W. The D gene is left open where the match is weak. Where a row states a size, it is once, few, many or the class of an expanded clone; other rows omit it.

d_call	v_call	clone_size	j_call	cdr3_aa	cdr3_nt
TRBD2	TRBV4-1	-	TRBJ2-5	CASSQVGLAVRETQYF	TGCGCCAGCAGCCAAGTTGGACTAGCGGTCCGGGAGACCCAGTACTTC
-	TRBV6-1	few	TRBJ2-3	CASSERVALSTDTQYF	TGTGCCAGCAGTGAAAGGGTAGCGTTGAGCACAGATACGCAGTATTTT
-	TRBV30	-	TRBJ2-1	CAWSRGEQFF	TGTGCCTGGAGTCGAGGAGAGCAGTTCTTC
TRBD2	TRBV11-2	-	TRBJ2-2	CASSFSLAGGPGTGELFF	TGTGCCAGCAGCTTCTCCCTAGCGGGAGGGCCGGGGACCGGGGAGCTGTTTTTT
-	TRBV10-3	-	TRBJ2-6	CAISESRGANVLTF	TGTGCCATCAGTGAGTCCCGGGGGGCCAACGTCCTGACTTTC
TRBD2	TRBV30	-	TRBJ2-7	CAWSFSGRARSSYEQYF	TGTGCCTGGAGTTTTAGCGGGAGGGCCAGGAGCTCCTACGAGCAGTACTTC
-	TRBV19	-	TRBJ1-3	CASRRTGNSGNTIYF	TGTGCCAGTAGACGAACAGGCAACTCTGGAAACACCATATATTTT
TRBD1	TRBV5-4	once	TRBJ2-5	CASSFYRGQRETQYF	TGTGCCAGCAGCTTTTACAGGGGGCAAAGAGAGACCCAGTACTTC
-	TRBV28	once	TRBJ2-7	CASSLRQGTYEQYF	TGTGCCAGCAGTTTGAGGCAGGGTACCTACGAGCAGTACTTC
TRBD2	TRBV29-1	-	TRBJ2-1	CSAAGGLAAGYNEQFF	TGCAGCGCCGCTGGGGGACTAGCCGCGGGATACAATGAGCAGTTCTTC
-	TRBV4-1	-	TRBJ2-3	CASSQVNLISTDTQYF	TGCGCCAGCAGCCAAGTTAACCTAATAAGCACAGATACGCAGTATTTT
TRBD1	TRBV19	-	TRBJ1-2	CASTLTGVVTVGGYTF	TGTGCCAGTACCCTGACAGGGGTTGTGACGGTGGGTGGCTACACCTTC
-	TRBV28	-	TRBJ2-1	CASSPLGVSSYNEQFF	TGTGCCAGCAGTCCCCTGGGAGTCAGCTCCTACAATGAGCAGTTCTTC
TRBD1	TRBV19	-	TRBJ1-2	CASSKQGADYGYTF	TGTGCCAGTAGTAAGCAGGGGGCAGACTATGGCTACACCTTC